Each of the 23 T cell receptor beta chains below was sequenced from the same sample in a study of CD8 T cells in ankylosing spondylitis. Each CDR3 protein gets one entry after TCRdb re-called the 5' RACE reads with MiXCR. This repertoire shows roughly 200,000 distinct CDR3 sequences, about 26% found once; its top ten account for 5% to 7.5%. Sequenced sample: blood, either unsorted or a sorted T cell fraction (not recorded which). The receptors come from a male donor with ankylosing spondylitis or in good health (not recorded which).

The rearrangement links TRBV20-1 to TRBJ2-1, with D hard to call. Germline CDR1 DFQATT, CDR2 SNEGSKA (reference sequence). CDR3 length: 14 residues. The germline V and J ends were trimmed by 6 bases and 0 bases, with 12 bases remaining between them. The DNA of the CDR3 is TGCAGTGCAACCGACACCCGCTCCTACAATGAGCAGTTCTTC. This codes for CSATDTRSYNEQFF.

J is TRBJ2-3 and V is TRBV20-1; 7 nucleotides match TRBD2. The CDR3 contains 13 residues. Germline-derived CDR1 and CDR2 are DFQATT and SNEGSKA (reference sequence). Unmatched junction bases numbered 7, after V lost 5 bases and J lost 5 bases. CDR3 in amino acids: CSAPRVAGDTQYF. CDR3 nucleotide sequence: TGCAGTGCTCCCAGGGTAGCGGGAGATACGCAGTATTTT.

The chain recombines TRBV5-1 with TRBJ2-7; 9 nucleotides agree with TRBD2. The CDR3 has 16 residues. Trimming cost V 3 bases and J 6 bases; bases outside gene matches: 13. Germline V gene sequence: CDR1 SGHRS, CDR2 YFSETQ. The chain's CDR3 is CASSSGYSGSQGEQYF. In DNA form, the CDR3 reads TGCGCCAGCAGCTCGGGGTATAGCGGGAGTCAGGGCGAGCAGTACTTC.

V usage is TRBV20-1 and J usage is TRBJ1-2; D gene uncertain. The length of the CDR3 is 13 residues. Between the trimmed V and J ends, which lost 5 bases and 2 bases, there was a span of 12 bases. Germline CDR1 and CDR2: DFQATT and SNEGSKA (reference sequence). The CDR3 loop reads CSAPQRANYGYTF. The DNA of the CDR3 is TGCAGTGCTCCACAGAGGGCGAACTATGGCTACACCTTC.

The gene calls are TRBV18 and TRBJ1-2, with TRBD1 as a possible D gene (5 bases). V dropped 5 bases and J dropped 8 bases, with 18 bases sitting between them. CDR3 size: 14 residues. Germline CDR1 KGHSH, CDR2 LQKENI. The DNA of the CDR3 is TGTGCCAGCTCAGACCCCGGGACCGTTGTCGGCTACACCTTC. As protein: CASSDPGTVVGYTF.

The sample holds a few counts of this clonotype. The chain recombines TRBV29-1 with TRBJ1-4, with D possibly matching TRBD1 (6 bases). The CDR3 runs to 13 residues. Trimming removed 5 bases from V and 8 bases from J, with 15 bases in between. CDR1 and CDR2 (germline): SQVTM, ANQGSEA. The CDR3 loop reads CSVTGTSFEKLFF. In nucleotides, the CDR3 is TGCAGCGTTACTGGGACATCGTTCGAAAAACTGTTTTTT.

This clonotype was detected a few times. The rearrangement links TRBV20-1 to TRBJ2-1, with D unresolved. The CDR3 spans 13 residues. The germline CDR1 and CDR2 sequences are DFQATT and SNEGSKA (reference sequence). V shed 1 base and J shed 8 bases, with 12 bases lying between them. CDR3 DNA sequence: TGCAGTGCTAGAGTGGAGTTAGGCTATGAGCAGTTCTTC. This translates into CSARVELGYEQFF.

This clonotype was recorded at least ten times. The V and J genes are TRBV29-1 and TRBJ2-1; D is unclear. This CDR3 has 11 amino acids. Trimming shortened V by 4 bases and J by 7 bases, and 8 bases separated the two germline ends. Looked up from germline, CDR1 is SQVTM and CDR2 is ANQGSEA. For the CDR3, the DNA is TGCAGCGTTGGTCATACGAATGAGCAGTTCTTC. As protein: CSVGHTNEQFF.

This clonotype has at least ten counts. The CDR3 DNA reads as TGCGCCAGCAGCTTGGCAGCTGAGGCAGATACGCAGTATTTT. Residues: CASSLAAEADTQYF. The chain has TRBV5-1 and TRBJ2-3; D is undetermined. Trimming removed 0 bases at V and 4 bases at J, with 9 bases between. CDR1 SGHRS and CDR2 YFSETQ come from the germline V gene. The CDR3 totals 14 residues.

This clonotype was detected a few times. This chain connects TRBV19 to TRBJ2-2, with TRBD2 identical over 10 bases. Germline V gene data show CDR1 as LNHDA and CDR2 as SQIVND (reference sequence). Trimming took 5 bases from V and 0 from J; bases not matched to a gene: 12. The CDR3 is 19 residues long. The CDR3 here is CASSSGLAWGDPNTGELFF. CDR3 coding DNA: TGTGCCAGTAGTTCGGGACTAGCGTGGGGCGACCCGAACACCGGGGAGCTGTTTTTT.

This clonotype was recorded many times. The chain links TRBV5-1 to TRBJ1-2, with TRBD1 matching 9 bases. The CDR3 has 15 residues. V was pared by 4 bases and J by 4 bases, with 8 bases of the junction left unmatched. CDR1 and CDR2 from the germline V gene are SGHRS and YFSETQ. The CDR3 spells CASSAGGQGTYGYTF. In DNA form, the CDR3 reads TGCGCCAGCAGCGCGGGTGGACAGGGGACCTATGGCTACACCTTC.

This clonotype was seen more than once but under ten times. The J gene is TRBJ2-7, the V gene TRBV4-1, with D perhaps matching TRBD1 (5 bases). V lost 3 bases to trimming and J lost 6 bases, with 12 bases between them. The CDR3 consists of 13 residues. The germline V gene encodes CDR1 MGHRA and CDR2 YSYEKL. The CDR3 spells CASSQLWGGEQYF. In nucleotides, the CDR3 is TGCGCCAGCAGCCAGCTGTGGGGCGGCGAGCAGTACTTC.

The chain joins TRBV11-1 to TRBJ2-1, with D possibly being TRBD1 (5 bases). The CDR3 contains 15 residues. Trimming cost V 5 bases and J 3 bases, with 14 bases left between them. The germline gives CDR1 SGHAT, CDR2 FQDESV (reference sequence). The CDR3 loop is CASSPKRGSYNEQFF. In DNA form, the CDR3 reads TGTGCCAGCAGCCCTAAAAGGGGCAGCTACAATGAGCAGTTCTTC.

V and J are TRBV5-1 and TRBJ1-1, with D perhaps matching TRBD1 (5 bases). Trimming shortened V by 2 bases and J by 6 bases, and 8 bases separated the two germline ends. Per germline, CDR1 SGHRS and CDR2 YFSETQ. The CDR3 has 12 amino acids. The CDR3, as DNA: TGCGCCAGCAGCTTACCGGGGCCTGAAGCTTTCTTT. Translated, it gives CASSLPGPEAFF.

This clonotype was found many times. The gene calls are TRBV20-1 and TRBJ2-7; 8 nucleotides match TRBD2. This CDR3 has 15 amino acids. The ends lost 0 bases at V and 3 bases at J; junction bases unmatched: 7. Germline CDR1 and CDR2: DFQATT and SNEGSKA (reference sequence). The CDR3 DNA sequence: TGCAGTGCTAGAGATCAAAGCGGGAGTGTCTACGAGCAGTACTTC. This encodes CSARDQSGSVYEQYF.

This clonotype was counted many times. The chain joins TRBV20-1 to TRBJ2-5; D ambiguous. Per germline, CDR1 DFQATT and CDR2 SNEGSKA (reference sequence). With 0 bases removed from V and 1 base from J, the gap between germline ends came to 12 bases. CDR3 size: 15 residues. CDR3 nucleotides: TGCAGTGCTAGAGATCCGGCCTTCCTCCAAGAGACCCAGTACTTC. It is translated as CSARDPAFLQETQYF.

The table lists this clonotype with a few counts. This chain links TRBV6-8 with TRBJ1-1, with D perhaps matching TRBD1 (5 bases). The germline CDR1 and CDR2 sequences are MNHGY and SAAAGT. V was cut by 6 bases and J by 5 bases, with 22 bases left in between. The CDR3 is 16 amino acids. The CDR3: CASRDKGGASETEAFF. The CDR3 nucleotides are TGTGCCAGCAGGGATAAAGGTGGGGCATCGGAGACTGAAGCTTTCTTT.

The CDR3 coding sequence is TGTGCCAGCAGTATGGAACTGGGCATCCACGAGCAGTACTTC. As protein: CASSMELGIHEQYF. The chain joins TRBV2 to TRBJ2-7, with D uncertain. The V end was cut by 5 bases, the J end by 5 bases, with 16 bases between. CDR3 length: 14 residues. Per germline, CDR1 SNHLY and CDR2 FYNNEI.

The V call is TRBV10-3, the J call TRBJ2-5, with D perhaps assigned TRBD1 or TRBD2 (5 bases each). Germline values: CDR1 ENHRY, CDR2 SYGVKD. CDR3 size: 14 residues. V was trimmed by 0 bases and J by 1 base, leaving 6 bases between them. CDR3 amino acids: CAISESRGQETQYF. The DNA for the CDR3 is TGTGCCATCAGTGAGTCGAGGGGCCAAGAGACCCAGTACTTC.

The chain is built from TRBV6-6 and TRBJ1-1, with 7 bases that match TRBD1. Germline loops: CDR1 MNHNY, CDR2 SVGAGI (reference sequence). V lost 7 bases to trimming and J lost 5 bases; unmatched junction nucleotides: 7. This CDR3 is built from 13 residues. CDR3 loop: CASTPMTGTEAFF. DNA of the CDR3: TGTGCCAGCACCCCTATGACAGGGACTGAAGCTTTCTTT.

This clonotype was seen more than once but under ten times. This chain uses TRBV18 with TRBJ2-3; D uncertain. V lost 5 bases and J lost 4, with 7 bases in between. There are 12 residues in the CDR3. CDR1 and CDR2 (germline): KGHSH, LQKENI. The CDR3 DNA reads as TGTGCCAGCTCATCCGGACCAGATACGCAGTATTTT. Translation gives CASSSGPDTQYF.

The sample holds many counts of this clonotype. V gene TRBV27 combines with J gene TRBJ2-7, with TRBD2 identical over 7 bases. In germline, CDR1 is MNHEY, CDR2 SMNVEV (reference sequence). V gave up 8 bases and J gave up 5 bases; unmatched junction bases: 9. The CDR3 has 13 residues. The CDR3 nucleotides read TGTGCCAGCTCTGTGAGACTAGCCCACGAGCAGTACTTC. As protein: CASSVRLAHEQYF.

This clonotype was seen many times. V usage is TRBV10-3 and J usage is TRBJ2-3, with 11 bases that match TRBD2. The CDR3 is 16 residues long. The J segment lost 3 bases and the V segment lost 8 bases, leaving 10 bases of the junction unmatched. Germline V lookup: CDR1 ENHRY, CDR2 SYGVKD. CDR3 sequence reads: CAIGDSGRAGTDTQYF. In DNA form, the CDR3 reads TGTGCCATCGGGGATAGCGGGAGGGCTGGGACAGATACGCAGTATTTT.